A single sample gave rise to the 8 T cell receptor beta chains below, sequenced in a study of T cell responses to AZD1222 COVID-19 vaccine. Assay used: immunoSEQ multiplex PCR; TCRdb lists only in-frame clones, some missing. Of under 250,000 clones in the sample, under 95% were seen once. Sequenced here: peripheral blood, sampled on day 0 of MenACWY control vaccination. These receptors all come from an adult in good health.

In this sample, this clone turned up once. This sequence joins TRBV7-8 and TRBJ1-5; D gene uncertain. The CDR3 runs to 16 residues. Germline V lookup: CDR1 SGHVS, CDR2 FQNEAQ. The V gene lost 1 base and the J gene lost 4 bases, with 14 bases spanning the gap. CDR3 DNA: TGTGCCAGCAGCTTAGGGCGACGGAGGGTGAATCAGCCCCAGCATTTT. It is translated as CASSLGRRRVNQPQHF.

This chain uses TRBV5-4 with TRBJ2-6; maybe TRBD1 (6 bases). Trimming pared 2 bases from V and 4 bases from J, leaving 19 bases between. This CDR3 spans 18 amino acids. From germline, CDR1 is SGHNT and CDR2 YYREEE (reference sequence). The CDR3 sequence is CASSFPTGTSPGANVLTF. CDR3 DNA sequence: TGTGCCAGCAGCTTCCCGACAGGAACCTCTCCCGGGGCCAACGTCCTGACTTTC. The full variable domain, in which reference TRBV5-4 and TRBJ2-6 provide the parts outside the CDR3, is ETGVTQSPTHLIKTRGQQVTLRCSSQSGHNTVSWYQQALGQGPQFIFQYYREEENGRGNFPPRFSGLQFPNYSSELNVNALELDDSALYLCASSFPTGTSPGANVLTFGAGSRLTVL.

The rearrangement joins TRBV27 to TRBJ1-2; TRBD1 agrees at 9 bases. The CDR3 sequence is 14 residues long. Germline loops: CDR1 MNHEY, CDR2 SMNVEV (reference sequence). The junction had 9 bases not matched to a gene; V was cut back by 5 bases and J by 8 bases. CDR3 DNA: TGTGCCAGCAGTCGGGGACAGGGAGTTAGCGGCTACACCTTC. Its protein product is CASSRGQGVSGYTF.

The chain links TRBV24-1 to TRBJ1-1; 7 bases map to TRBD1. Germline-derived CDR1 and CDR2 are KGHDR and SFDVKD. This CDR3 region has 14 residues. Unmatched junction bases numbered 4, after V lost 6 bases and J lost 1 base. CDR3 in amino acids: CATSRGQSNTEAFF. The CDR3 bases are TGTGCCACCAGTCGGGGACAGTCGAACACTGAAGCTTTCTTT.

The chain carries TRBV7-6 and TRBJ2-5; possible D gene TRBD2, 7 bases. CDR3 length: 16 residues. V dropped 3 bases and J dropped 4 bases, with 18 bases sitting between them. Looked up from germline, CDR1 is SGHVS and CDR2 is FNYEAQ. The CDR3 DNA reads TGTGCCAGCAGCTTCGGGCTCGGGGGGCGTACAGAGACCCAGTACTTC. This gives the protein CASSFGLGGRTETQYF.

This sequence joins TRBV12-3 or TRBV12-4 and TRBJ1-6; D gene uncertain. Trimming shortened V by 6 bases and J by 7 bases, and 7 bases separated the two germline ends. The CDR3 covers 12 residues. In DNA, the CDR3 is TGTGCCAGCAGAAAAGTGAATTCACCCCTCCACTTT. This translates into CASRKVNSPLHF.

The CDR3 loop is CASSSQRFRERYNSPLHF. The CDR3 DNA follows: TGTGCCAGCAGTTCTCAAAGGTTTCGAGAGAGATATAATTCACCCCTCCACTTT. The chain uses TRBV28 and TRBJ1-6; D is undetermined. CDR1 is MDHEN, CDR2 SYDVKM, per germline. Trimming shortened V by 4 bases and J by 4 bases, and 20 bases separated the two germline ends. The CDR3 consists of 18 residues.

The chain carries TRBV7-8 and TRBJ1-2, with a possible D match to TRBD1 (5 bases). The V end was cut by 1 base, the J end by 7 bases, with 13 bases between. CDR1 is SGHVS and CDR2 is FQNEAQ in the germline V gene. The CDR3 is made up of 14 amino acids. CDR3 residues: CASSLGPRDGGYTF. CDR3 DNA: TGTGCCAGCAGCTTAGGCCCCCGGGACGGTGGCTACACCTTC.